The source of this T cell receptor beta chain is a study of patients and donors after allogeneic stem cell transplantation. This clonotype was seen many times. V gave up 5 bases and J gave up 8 bases, with 12 bases separating them. The CDR3 contains 12 residues. TCRdb recomputed calls from the RT-PCR reads with MiXCR, one row per CDR3 protein. Of 800,000 to 1,000,000 distinct CDR3 sequences in the sample, around 17% were seen once. This receptor was obtained from a human donor who was either an allogeneic HSCT recipient or a stem cell or donor lymphocyte infusion donor (not recorded which). It is not recorded whose cells these are; they may come from a transplant donor. Sequencing was performed on blood, either unsorted or a sorted T cell fraction (not recorded which). This sequence joins TRBV12-3 or TRBV12-4 and TRBJ1-2, with D tentatively TRBD1 (5 bases). Here the CDR3 DNA reads TGTGCCAGCAGTCTCAGGGTGGGGGGCTACACCTTC. Translation gives CASSLRVGGYTF.